The rows below give T cell receptor beta chains drawn from one sample of a study of cytomegalovirus exposure and HLA in healthy donors. Profiled with immunoSEQ multiplex PCR; TCRdb holds only in-frame clones, not every one. The table includes around 150,000 clones, 70% to 85% detected once. Input material: PBMCs. The source of these receptors is a man over 45 in good health and CMV-seropositive. Each CDR3 is given with its conserved first and last residue. D genes are given only for firm matches. Size is omitted from some rows. Given values are once, few, many or a class for expanded clones.

TRBJ1-6,TRBV28,.,.,CASSFPSPLHF,TGTGCCAGCAGTTTTCCGTCACCCCTCCACTTT
TRBJ2-7,TRBV5-8,.,.,CASSAGLHF,TGTGCCAGCAGCGCGGGACTGCACTTC
TRBJ1-1,TRBV5-1,.,.,CASSQVTLNTEAFF,TGCGCCAGCAGCCAAGTGACACTGAACACTGAAGCTTTCTTT
TRBJ1-1,TRBV10-3,.,.,CAIRATGLNTEAFF,TGTGCCATCAGGGCCACAGGCCTGAACACTGAAGCTTTCTTT
TRBJ2-7,TRBV7-2,.,.,CASSLYTAYEQYF,TGTGCCAGCAGCTTGTATACGGCCTACGAGCAGTACTTC
TRBJ2-5,TRBV2,.,.,CASRPEQETQYF,TGTGCCAGCAGGCCAGAACAAGAGACCCAGTACTTC
TRBJ2-3,TRBV5-4,few,.,CASSLNRVTQYF,TGTGCCAGCAGCCTCAACAGGGTTACGCAGTATTTT
TRBJ1-4,TRBV7-2,once,.,CASSFGGLGEKLFF,TGTGCCAGCAGCTTCGGAGGGCTTGGGGAAAAACTGTTTTTT
TRBJ1-5,TRBV7-9,.,.,CASSLEAGASPQHF,TGTGCCAGCAGCTTAGAGGCAGGTGCTTCCCCCCAGCATTTT
TRBJ1-2,TRBV7-9,once,.,CASRKTEDYGYTF,TGTGCCAGCAGAAAGACAGAAGACTATGGCTACACCTTC
TRBJ1-4,TRBV28,.,TRBD1,CASTSTGVGEKLFF,TGTGCCAGCACTTCCACAGGGGTCGGTGAAAAACTGTTTTTT
TRBJ2-3,TRBV4-1,few,TRBD1,CASSQDGTVIDTQYF,TGCGCCAGCAGCCAAGATGGGACAGTCATTGATACGCAGTATTTT
TRBJ1-2,TRBV7-8,.,.,CASSPVGAHRDYGYTF,TGTGCCAGCAGTCCTGTAGGGGCTCACAGGGACTATGGCTACACCTTC